Shown below are 21 T cell receptor beta chains from a single sample sequenced in a study of PD-1 blockade in classical Hodgkin lymphoma. Measured with immunoSEQ multiplex PCR; TCRdb has only the in-frame clones, and not every one. Of tens of thousands of clones listed, approximately 91% are singletons. Time point indicated: newly diagnosed, previously untreated cHL patient sample. Sample: peripheral blood mononuclear cells (PBMCs). These receptors were taken from a human donor with classical Hodgkin lymphoma.

V is TRBV6-5 and J is TRBJ1-5; 8 bases agree with TRBD1. Germline trimming cut 4 bases from V and 2 bases from J; bases unmatched to any gene: 4. This CDR3 is built from 15 residues. Germline V gives CDR1 MNHEY, CDR2 SVGAGI. CDR3 bases: TGTGCCAGCAGTTCAGGACAGGGCGGCAATCAGCCCCAGCATTTT. Its protein product is CASSSGQGGNQPQHF.

V is TRBV5-1 and J is TRBJ2-2; D gene ambiguous. The CDR3 is 12 amino acids. Germline CDR1 SGHRS, CDR2 YFSETQ. Trimming pared 2 bases from V and 10 bases from J, leaving 9 bases between. CDR3 DNA: TGCGCCAGCAGCTTTAACACGCCGGAGCTGTTTTTT. Amino acids: CASSFNTPELFF.

The chain couples TRBV27 to TRBJ1-5; 8 bases match TRBD1. The V gene end was trimmed by 5 bases and the J gene end by 2 bases; junction bases not matched to a gene: 2. Germline CDR1 and CDR2: MNHEY and SMNVEV (reference sequence). CDR3 length: 14 amino acids. The CDR3 DNA sequence: TGTGCCAGCAGTCCGGGACAGGGCAATCAGCCCCAGCATTTT. It is translated as CASSPGQGNQPQHF.

The rearrangement joins TRBV7-8 to TRBJ2-5, with D tentatively TRBD1 (5 bases). The CDR3 is 15 residues long. Germline V gives CDR1 SGHVS, CDR2 FQNEAQ. V lost 1 base and J 5 bases, leaving 14 bases between the germline ends. CDR3 protein: CASSLGTGAGETQYF. The CDR3 DNA is TGTGCCAGCAGCTTAGGTACAGGTGCCGGGGAGACCCAGTACTTC. Full variable domain (remainder filled in from reference TRBV7-8 and TRBJ2-5): GAGVSQSPRYKVAKRGQDVALRCDPISGHVSLFWYQQALGQGPEFLTYFQNEAQLDKSGLPSDRFFAERPEGSVSTLKIQRTQQEDSAVYLCASSLGTGAGETQYFGPGTRLLVL.

CDR3 bases: TGTGCCAGCAGCGGCCCGGGGTCGAACACCGGGGAGCTGTTTTTT. Encoded protein: CASSGPGSNTGELFF. The chain is built from TRBV2 and TRBJ2-2, with D possibly being TRBD2 (5 bases). CDR1 is SNHLY and CDR2 is FYNNEI in the germline V gene. CDR3 length: 15 amino acids. Trimming took 6 bases from V and 0 from J, leaving 11 bases between them.

V usage is TRBV7-2 and J usage is TRBJ2-1; D possibly corresponds to TRBD2 (5 bases). The CDR3 is 15 residues long. Germline CDR1 is SGHTA and CDR2 is FQGNSA. V was cut by 2 bases and J by 8 bases, with 16 bases left in between. CDR3 sequence (DNA): TGTGCCAGCAGCTTACGTGAGGGAAACTTAGATGAGCAGTTCTTC. Translation: CASSLREGNLDEQFF.

This chain uses TRBV2 with TRBJ2-4, with 8 bases that match TRBD1. The CDR3 is 18 amino acids. V trimming: 8 bases; J trimming: 1 base; junction bases outside the gene matches: 16. CDR1 is SNHLY and CDR2 is FYNNEI in the germline V gene. The CDR3 spells CASRTGSGLARAKNIQYF. In nucleotides, the CDR3 is TGTGCCAGCCGGACAGGGTCGGGGTTAGCCAGGGCCAAAAACATTCAGTACTTC. Full variable domain (missing parts from reference TRBV2 and TRBJ2-4): EPEVTQTPSHQVTQMGQEVILRCVPISNHLYFYWYRQILGQKVEFLVSFYNNEISEKSEIFDDQFSVERPDGSNFTLKIRSTKLEDSAMYFCASRTGSGLARAKNIQYFGAGTRLSVL.

The chain is built from TRBV6-1 and TRBJ2-3, with D perhaps being TRBD1 or TRBD2 (6 bases each). V gave up 6 bases and J gave up 5 bases, with 18 bases separating them. CDR3 length: 15 amino acids. The germline gives CDR1 MNHNS, CDR2 SASEGT. DNA for the CDR3: TGTGCCAGCAGACTTTGGCTAGGGGGGATAGATACGCAGTATTTT. It yields the protein CASRLWLGGIDTQYF.

The gene calls are TRBV10-3 and TRBJ2-1; TRBD2 agrees at 10 bases. This CDR3 contains 15 residues. Germline CDR1 is ENHRY and CDR2 is SYGVKD. The V segment lost 6 bases and the J segment 0 bases; nucleotides outside the gene matches: 2. CDR3 sequence reads: CAIRKREGSYNEQFF. CDR3 nucleotides: TGTGCCATCAGGAAGCGGGAGGGCTCCTACAATGAGCAGTTCTTC.

The chain is built from TRBV7-9 and TRBJ2-5; no clear D gene. V shed 1 base and J shed 2 bases, with 8 bases lying between them. Germline values: CDR1 SEHNR, CDR2 FQNEAQ (reference sequence). The CDR3 runs 14 residues. This chain's CDR3 is CASSLEGPQETQYF. Here the CDR3 DNA reads TGTGCCAGCAGCTTAGAAGGGCCTCAAGAGACCCAGTACTTC. The whole variable domain, filled in from reference TRBV7-9 and TRBJ2-5, reads DTGVSQNPRHKITKRGQNVTFRCDPISEHNRLYWYRQTLGQGPEFLTYFQNEAQLEKSRLLSDRFSAERPKGSFSTLEIQRTEQGDSAMYLCASSLEGPQETQYFGPGTRLLVL.

V usage is TRBV6-5 and J usage is TRBJ1-4; D not certain. Germline CDR1 is MNHEY and CDR2 is SVGAGI. With 2 bases removed from V and 5 bases from J, the gap between germline ends came to 12 bases. This CDR3 has 15 amino acids. DNA for the CDR3: TGTGCCAGCAGTTACGTAGGCAGTCGGAATGAAAAACTGTTTTTT. Translation: CASSYVGSRNEKLFF.

CDR3 DNA: TGTGCCAGCAGGCACCCGACAGGGAATACGCAGTATTTT. The encoded protein is CASRHPTGNTQYF. The J gene is TRBJ2-3, the V gene TRBV28, with 7 bases lining up with TRBD1. Germline V lookup: CDR1 MDHEN, CDR2 SYDVKM. The CDR3 loop spans 13 amino acids. Unmatched junction bases numbered 7, after V lost 6 bases and J lost 7 bases.

The rearrangement uses TRBV2 and TRBJ2-1; TRBD2 agrees at 11 bases. Trimming at V came to 11 bases and at J to 4 bases, leaving 7 bases not matched to a gene. CDR1 and CDR2 (germline): SNHLY, FYNNEI. The CDR3 covers 14 residues. In nucleotides, the CDR3 is TGTGCCGGAGCCGGGACTAGCGGTTACAATGAGCAGTTCTTC. This codes for CAGAGTSGYNEQFF.

The chain joins TRBV7-9 to TRBJ2-5; either TRBD1 or TRBD2 may supply D (5 bases each). V was pared by 1 base and J by 0 bases, with 12 bases between. Germline V gene data show CDR1 as SEHNR and CDR2 as FQNEAQ (reference sequence). This CDR3 region has 16 residues. DNA for the CDR3: TGTGCCAGCAGCTTAGGTCGGGACGAGTACCAAGAGACCCAGTACTTC. Translation: CASSLGRDEYQETQYF.

J is TRBJ2-2 and V is TRBV27; the match to TRBD2 covers 11 bases. The CDR3 totals 17 residues. J gave up 0 bases and V 10 bases, and 10 bases lay outside the gene matches. Germline lookup yields CDR1 MNHEY and CDR2 SMNVEV (reference sequence). CDR3 nucleotides: TGTGCCACCATCGGACTAGCGGGTTTTTCGAACACCGGGGAGCTGTTTTTT. Amino acid sequence: CATIGLAGFSNTGELFF.

The chain links TRBV4-2 to TRBJ2-1, with 14 bases identical to TRBD2. This CDR3 is built from 19 residues. V lost 0 bases and J lost 8; bases outside the gene matches: 12. Germline V CDR1 and CDR2: LGHNA, YNFKEQ. Here the CDR3 DNA reads TGTGCCAGCAGCCAAGATGGGGCCGGACTAGCGGGAGGAGGGGATGAGCAGTTCTTC. Amino acids: CASSQDGAGLAGGGDEQFF.

The chain is built from TRBV7-9 and TRBJ1-2; 7 bases line up with TRBD1. Germline CDR1 is SEHNR and CDR2 is FQNEAQ (reference sequence). The CDR3 totals 12 residues. V was clipped by 5 bases and J by 7 bases; unmatched bases: 4. The CDR3 sequence: CASSGDRFGYTF. The DNA of the CDR3 is TGTGCCAGCAGCGGGGACAGATTTGGCTACACCTTC.

J is TRBJ1-2 and V is TRBV9; the D is unclear. Germline lookup yields CDR1 SGDLS and CDR2 YYNGEE. V was clipped by 3 bases and J by 0 bases, with 15 bases between them. The CDR3 covers 16 residues. CDR3 amino acids: CASSALNPVTNYGYTF. The CDR3 region has the DNA TGTGCCAGCAGCGCGCTCAACCCGGTTACTAACTATGGCTACACCTTC.

The CDR3 DNA is TGTGCCAGCAGCGCGGAGAGGGGCGGGCCTCACAATGAGCAGTTCTTC. This sequence encodes CASSAERGGPHNEQFF. The V call is TRBV9, the J call TRBJ2-1; D is tentatively TRBD1 or TRBD2 (5 bases each). Germline V gene sequence: CDR1 SGDLS, CDR2 YYNGEE. There are 16 residues in the CDR3. Trimming pared 3 bases from V and 5 bases from J, leaving 18 bases between.

The chain links TRBV28 to TRBJ1-2; D is unresolved. Trimming pared 1 base from V and 8 bases from J, leaving 5 bases between. Looked up from germline, CDR1 is MDHEN and CDR2 is SYDVKM. The CDR3 has 11 residues. The CDR3: CASSLSRGYTF. Written as DNA, the CDR3 is TGTGCCAGCAGTTTATCCAGGGGCTACACCTTC.

The chain carries TRBV4-1 and TRBJ2-1, with D perhaps TRBD2 (5 bases). The CDR3 loop spans 15 amino acids. V was trimmed by 4 bases and J by 5 bases, leaving 15 bases between them. Germline V gives CDR1 MGHRA, CDR2 YSYEKL. Here the CDR3 DNA reads TGCGCCAGCAGCCCCCGCGCGGGCCCAAACAATGAGCAGTTCTTC. Its protein is CASSPRAGPNNEQFF.